These 27 T cell receptor beta chains were sequenced from one sample in a study of CD8+ T cells in alopecia areata. cDNA reverse transcribed from extracted RNA served as the sequencing template. This table comes from immunoSEQ multiplex PCR, and its TCRdb copy is limited to in-frame clones, with some not included. The sample records 150,000 to 200,000 clones, roughly 70% being singletons. This specimen was CD8+ T cells sorted from blood, taken at week 0. Receptors originate from a human donor with alopecia areata.

The gene calls are TRBV6-6 and TRBJ2-5; D is uncertain. The germline gives CDR1 MNHNY, CDR2 SVGAGI (reference sequence). There are 11 residues in the CDR3. V lost 6 bases to trimming and J lost 3 bases, with 5 bases between them. The CDR3, as DNA: TGTGCCAGCAGAACCAAAGAGACCCAGTACTTC. Translation: CASRTKETQYF.

This chain connects TRBV18 to TRBJ2-5; D might be TRBD1 (6 bases). Germline V CDR1 and CDR2: KGHSH, LQKENI. Trimming shortened V by 4 bases and J by 5 bases, and 11 bases separated the two germline ends. CDR3 length equals 13 residues. The CDR3 is CASSLTGKETQYF. The CDR3, as DNA: TGTGCCAGCTCACTTACAGGGAAGGAGACCCAGTACTTC. The whole variable domain, filled in from reference TRBV18 and TRBJ2-5, reads NAGVMQNPRHLVRRRGQEARLRCSPMKGHSHVYWYRQLPEEGLKFMVYLQKENIIDESGMPKERFSAEFPKEGPSILRIQQVVRGDSAAYFCASSLTGKETQYFGPGTRLLVL.

This chain links TRBV2 with TRBJ1-2; no reliable D call. The ends were cut back, 0 bases at V and 5 bases at J, with 10 bases in the middle. Germline-derived CDR1 and CDR2 are SNHLY and FYNNEI. This CDR3 has 14 amino acids. CDR3 in DNA: TGTGCCAGCAGTGAAGCGTCGGAGGTTTATGGCTACACCTTC. Translated: CASSEASEVYGYTF.

V gene TRBV6-6 combines with J gene TRBJ2-7, with 8 positions matching TRBD2. The trim removed 7 bases at V and 3 bases at J, leaving 11 bases unmatched. The CDR3 loop spans 15 amino acids. Germline V gene lookup returns CDR1 MNHNY and CDR2 SVGAGI (reference sequence). DNA for the CDR3: TGTGCCAGCACCCTCGGGGGGGGAGGCAACTACGAGCAGTACTTC. Translation gives CASTLGGGGNYEQYF.

This clone was detected a few times. The CDR3 reads CASTLEGDRGYTF. DNA of the CDR3: TGTGCCAGCACCCTAGAGGGGGACAGAGGCTACACCTTC. The V and J genes are TRBV9 and TRBJ1-2, with 7 bases aligning to TRBD1. CDR3 length: 13 amino acids. The trim removed 6 bases at V and 8 bases at J, leaving 10 bases unmatched. Germline V gives CDR1 SGDLS, CDR2 YYNGEE.

The count of this clone is one. This chain joins TRBV6-5 and TRBJ1-1; D gene unclear. Germline V gives CDR1 MNHEY, CDR2 SVGAGI. V was shortened by 2 bases and J by 5 bases, with 9 bases between the two germline ends. The CDR3 consists of 13 residues. The CDR3 reads CASSYGLVTEAFF. As DNA, the CDR3 is TGTGCCAGCAGTTACGGGTTGGTGACTGAAGCTTTCTTT.

This chain connects TRBV30 to TRBJ2-3; D gene unclear. Germline V gives CDR1 GTSNPN, CDR2 SVGIG (reference sequence). The V gene lost 1 base and the J gene lost 4 bases, with 3 bases spanning the gap. This CDR3 contains 11 residues. The CDR3 region is CAWSGPDTQYF. As DNA, the CDR3 is TGTGCCTGGAGTGGTCCAGATACGCAGTATTTT. Looking up the rest from reference TRBV30 and TRBJ2-3 gives the full variable domain: SQTIHQWPATLVQPVGSPLSLECTVEGTSNPNLYWYRQAAGRGLQLLFYSVGIGQISSEVPQNLSASRPQDRQFILSSKKLLLSDSGFYLCAWSGPDTQYFGPGTRLTVL.

The sample holds a few counts of this clone. The J gene is TRBJ1-5, the V gene TRBV10-2; weak D call: TRBD1 (5 bases). Deletions cut 4 bases from V and 0 bases from J, with 7 bases between. This CDR3 region has 14 residues. Per the germline V gene, CDR1 is WSHSY and CDR2 is SAAADI. This chain's CDR3 is CASSVGGSNQPQHF. The CDR3 DNA reads as TGCGCCAGCAGTGTGGGGGGTAGCAATCAGCCCCAGCATTTT.

J is TRBJ2-7 and V is TRBV4-2; D uncertain. The CDR3 is 12 residues long. V was shortened by 1 base and J by 6 bases, with 7 bases between the two germline ends. Germline assignment: CDR1 LGHNA and CDR2 YNFKEQ. CDR3 sequence reads: CASSQGYGEQYF. CDR3 nucleotides: TGTGCCAGCAGCCAAGGGTATGGCGAGCAGTACTTC.

This clone was counted between two and nine times. This chain joins TRBV11-1 and TRBJ2-2; D possibly corresponds to TRBD2 (5 bases). Trimming cost V 5 bases and J 2 bases, with 21 bases left between them. Germline CDR1 SGHAT, CDR2 FQDESV (reference sequence). The CDR3 spans 18 residues. CDR3 protein: CASSLPRDDPFNTGELFF. Here the CDR3 DNA reads TGTGCCAGCAGCCTCCCTCGGGATGACCCATTCAACACCGGGGAGCTGTTTTTT. Full variable domain (remainder filled in from reference TRBV11-1 and TRBJ2-2): EAEVAQSPRYKITEKSQAVAFWCDPISGHATLYWYRQILGQGPELLVQFQDESVVDDSQLPKDRFSAERLKGVDSTLKIQPAELGDSAMYLCASSLPRDDPFNTGELFFGEGSRLTVL.

The chain recombines TRBV29-1 with TRBJ2-3, with 13 bases that match TRBD2. V trimming: 7 bases; J trimming: 4 bases; junction bases outside the gene matches: 17. The CDR3 spans 18 residues. Germline lookup yields CDR1 SQVTM and CDR2 ANQGSEA. The CDR3 loop reads CSGMGLAGRRTSPDTQYF. The CDR3 DNA sequence: TGCAGCGGGATGGGACTAGCGGGGAGACGTACTTCTCCAGATACGCAGTATTTT.

This chain connects TRBV4-2 to TRBJ2-3; 10 bases line up with TRBD2. The germline V gene encodes CDR1 LGHNA and CDR2 YNFKEQ. The CDR3 sequence is 15 residues long. The ends lost 7 bases at V and 4 bases at J; junction bases unmatched: 8. The CDR3 nucleotides are TGTGCCAGCACAGGCAGCGGGGGGGGAGCAGATACGCAGTATTTT. Translated, it gives CASTGSGGGADTQYF.

The rearrangement joins TRBV6-5 to TRBJ2-7; either TRBD1 or TRBD2 may supply D (5 bases each). Germline V gene sequence: CDR1 MNHEY, CDR2 SVGAGI. V shed 2 bases and J shed 6 bases, with 11 bases lying between them. The CDR3 has 13 residues. The CDR3: CASSYNSGGEQYF. CDR3 nucleotide sequence: TGTGCCAGCAGTTACAACAGTGGGGGCGAGCAGTACTTC.

The chain recombines TRBV2 with TRBJ2-3; D remains ambiguous. V was cut by 3 bases and J by 6 bases, with 1 base left in between. Germline lookup yields CDR1 SNHLY and CDR2 FYNNEI. The CDR3 has 10 residues. CDR3 bases: TGTGCCAGCAGTGAGGATACGCAGTATTTT. This codes for CASSEDTQYF. The variable domain in full, with the rest retrieved from reference TRBV2 and TRBJ2-3, is EPEVTQTPSHQVTQMGQEVILRCVPISNHLYFYWYRQILGQKVEFLVSFYNNEISEKSEIFDDQFSVERPDGSNFTLKIRSTKLEDSAMYFCASSEDTQYFGPGTRLTVL.

This chain joins TRBV27 and TRBJ1-6, with unresolved D. Germline V gene data show CDR1 as MNHEY and CDR2 as SMNVEV (reference sequence). The CDR3 consists of 16 residues. V shed 6 bases and J shed 6 bases, with 18 bases lying between them. CDR3 nucleotides: TGTGCCAGCAGCTACTCCACGGACCGGCGTAATTCACCCCTCCACTTT. Residues: CASSYSTDRRNSPLHF.

This clone was recorded only once. The chain combines TRBV13 with TRBJ2-7; 14 bases line up with TRBD2. With 5 bases clipped from V and 4 bases from J, the junction kept 4 bases outside the gene matches. CDR1 is PRHDT and CDR2 is FYEKMQ in the germline V gene (reference sequence). The CDR3 consists of 15 residues. The CDR3 loop is CASSLRTSGGYEQYF. The CDR3 nucleotides are TGTGCCAGCAGCCTGAGGACTAGCGGGGGGTACGAGCAGTACTTC.

This clone showed up just a few times. The sample carries other DNA sequences with the same CDR3. This chain uses TRBV29-1 with TRBJ1-1; D gene uncertain. The CDR3 is 12 residues long. In germline, CDR1 is SQVTM, CDR2 ANQGSEA. V gave up 4 bases and J gave up 5 bases, with 11 bases separating them. CDR3 protein: CSVVGGGTEAFF. DNA for the CDR3: TGCAGCGTTGTAGGAGGAGGGACTGAAGCTTTCTTT.

This rearrangement joins TRBV7-9 to TRBJ2-6; a weak D match, TRBD1 (7 bases). This CDR3 region has 13 residues. Germline V CDR1 and CDR2: SEHNR, FQNEAQ (reference sequence). V was cut by 10 bases and J by 9 bases, with 16 bases left in between. CDR3 sequence reads: CATNPRDSNVLTF. The CDR3 coding sequence is TGTGCCACCAACCCGCGGGACAGCAACGTCCTGACTTTC.

The V and J genes are TRBV29-1 and TRBJ1-2; a weak D match, TRBD1 (5 bases). Trimming took 4 bases from V and 2 from J, leaving 17 bases between them. Germline V gene lookup returns CDR1 SQVTM and CDR2 ANQGSEA. The CDR3 consists of 15 residues. The CDR3 nucleotides read TGCAGCGTTGTTGGGACCAACCTACCGAACTATGGCTACACCTTC. Protein product: CSVVGTNLPNYGYTF.

V is TRBV5-1 and J is TRBJ2-1; D is undetermined. CDR3 size: 11 residues. Germline-derived CDR1 and CDR2 are SGHRS and YFSETQ. Trimming cost V 4 bases and J 7 bases, with 6 bases left between them. CDR3 DNA: TGCGCCAGCAGCGGACGGAATGAGCAGTTCTTC. It translates to CASSGRNEQFF.

This clone was observed a few times. This sequence joins TRBV6-6 and TRBJ2-5; D not certain. The J call may be faulty, since TRBJ2-7 better matches the DNA end. The CDR3 has 12 residues. Germline V gives CDR1 MNHNY, CDR2 SVGAGI (reference sequence). DNA for the CDR3: TGTGCCAGCAGTAACGGATTCGGCGAGCAGTACTTC. It specifies CASSNGFGEQYF.

The V gene is TRBV5-1, the J gene TRBJ1-1; D might be TRBD1 (6 bases). V lost 0 bases, J lost 0 bases, and 12 bases lay in between. CDR1 is SGHRS and CDR2 is YFSETQ in the germline V gene. This CDR3 contains 16 residues. This CDR3 is CASSLALGGMNTEAFF. The CDR3 DNA reads as TGCGCCAGCAGCTTGGCCTTGGGGGGCATGAACACTGAAGCTTTCTTT.

V usage is TRBV9 and J usage is TRBJ2-7; D is unresolved. Germline loops: CDR1 SGDLS, CDR2 YYNGEE. V gave up 4 bases and J gave up 1 base, with 6 bases separating them. The CDR3 extends over 12 amino acids. The CDR3 sequence is CASSTDSYEQYF. Here the CDR3 DNA reads TGTGCCAGCAGCACCGATTCCTACGAGCAGTACTTC. Full variable domain (rest looked up from reference TRBV9 and TRBJ2-7): DSGVTQTPKHLITATGQRVTLRCSPRSGDLSVYWYQQSLDQGLQFLIQYYNGEERAKGNILERFSAQQFPDLHSELNLSSLELGDSALYFCASSTDSYEQYFGPGTRLTVT.

The chain carries TRBV29-1 and TRBJ2-7, with D perhaps assigned TRBD1 or TRBD2 (5 bases each). The CDR3 consists of 12 residues. CDR1 is SQVTM and CDR2 is ANQGSEA in the germline V gene. Trimming removed 6 bases at V and 7 bases at J, with 16 bases between. DNA for the CDR3: TGCAGCGTCATTGGGGCCGGAGGTGAGCAGTACTTC. It yields the protein CSVIGAGGEQYF.

The chain links TRBV27 to TRBJ2-5; a weak D match, TRBD1 (6 bases). The CDR3 extends over 13 amino acids. V was pared by 4 bases and J by 2 bases, with 8 bases between. In germline, CDR1 is MNHEY, CDR2 SMNVEV (reference sequence). CDR3 DNA: TGTGCCAGCAGTTCAAGGGGGCAAGAGACCCAGTACTTC. Amino acids: CASSSRGQETQYF.

In this sample, this clone turned up a few times. The chain carries TRBV27 and TRBJ2-5; D unresolved. V was cut by 3 bases and J by 4 bases, with 9 bases left in between. The CDR3 runs to 13 residues. Per the germline V gene, CDR1 is MNHEY and CDR2 is SMNVEV (reference sequence). DNA of the CDR3: TGTGCCAGCAGTTTCCTACCCCGAGAGACCCAGTACTTC. It translates to CASSFLPRETQYF.

This chain links TRBV6-5 with TRBJ2-1, with TRBD1 identical over 8 bases. CDR3 length: 14 amino acids. CDR1 MNHEY and CDR2 SVGAGI come from the germline V gene. The ends lost 5 bases at V and 3 bases at J; junction bases unmatched: 3. CDR3 residues: CASSQGQGYNEQFF. CDR3 DNA: TGTGCCAGCAGTCAAGGACAGGGCTACAATGAGCAGTTCTTC.